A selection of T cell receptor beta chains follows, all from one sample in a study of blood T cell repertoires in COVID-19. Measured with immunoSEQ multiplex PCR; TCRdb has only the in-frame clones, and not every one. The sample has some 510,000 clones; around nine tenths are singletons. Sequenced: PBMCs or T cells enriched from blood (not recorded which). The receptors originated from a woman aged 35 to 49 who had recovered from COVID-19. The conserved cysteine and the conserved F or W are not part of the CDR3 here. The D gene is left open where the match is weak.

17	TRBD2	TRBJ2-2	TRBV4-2	ASSPYAGTRRTTTGELF
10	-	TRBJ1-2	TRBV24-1	ATSDLIYGYT
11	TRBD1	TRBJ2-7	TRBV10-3	AISPGQDYEQY
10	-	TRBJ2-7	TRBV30	AWSVLTYEQY
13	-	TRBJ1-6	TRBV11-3	ASSLFARGYSPLH
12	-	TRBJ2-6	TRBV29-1	SVVQGSGANVLT
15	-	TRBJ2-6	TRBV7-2	ASSLGPPSSGANVLT
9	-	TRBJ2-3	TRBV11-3	ASSRTDTQY
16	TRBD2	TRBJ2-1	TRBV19	ASSMVVLRGFGYNEQF
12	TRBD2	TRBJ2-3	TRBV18	ASSPGLDTDTQY
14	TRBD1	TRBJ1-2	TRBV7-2	ASSLAWDRSSYGYT
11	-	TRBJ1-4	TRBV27	ASSFFGGEKLF
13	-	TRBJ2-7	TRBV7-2	ASSLNIQGSYEQY
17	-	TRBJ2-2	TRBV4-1	ASSHPRGGTLSNTGELF
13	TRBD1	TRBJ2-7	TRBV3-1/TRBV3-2	ASSQGQGAGFEQY
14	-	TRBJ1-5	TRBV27	ASILPSGEGNQPQH
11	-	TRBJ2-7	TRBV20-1	SASRASRGEQY
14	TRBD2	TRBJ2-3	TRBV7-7	ASSLLAGAYTDTQY
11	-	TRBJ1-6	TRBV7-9	ASSLAGDSPLH
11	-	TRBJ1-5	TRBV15	ATSTRAGQPQH
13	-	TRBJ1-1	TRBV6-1	ASSDQDRVNTEAF
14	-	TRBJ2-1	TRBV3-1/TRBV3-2	ASSQVGGVAYNEQF
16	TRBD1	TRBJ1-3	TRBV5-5	ASSLSIGSGTGVNTIY
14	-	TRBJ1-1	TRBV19	ASSTLPRGAGTEAF
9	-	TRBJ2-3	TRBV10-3	ASNSADTQY
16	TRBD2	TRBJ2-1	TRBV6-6	ASSRLPGTSGRASEQF
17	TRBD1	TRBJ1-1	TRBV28	ASRLREGQGAYRFTEAF
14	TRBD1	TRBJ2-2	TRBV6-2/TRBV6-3	ASSDSRQGYTGELF
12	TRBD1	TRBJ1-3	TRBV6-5	ASSPQGEVNTIY
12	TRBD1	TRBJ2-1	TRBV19	ASSPGQIYNEQF
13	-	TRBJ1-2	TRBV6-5	ASRIKGPSNYGYT
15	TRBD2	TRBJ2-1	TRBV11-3	ASSSGTSGSSYNEQF
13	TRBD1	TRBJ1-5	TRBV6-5	ASSYSYRGHQPQH
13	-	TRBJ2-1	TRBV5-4	ASSPPVGGDNEQF
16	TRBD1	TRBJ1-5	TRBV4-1	ASSQDSWAGGVGQPQH
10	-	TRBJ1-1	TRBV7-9	ASSLSGDEAF
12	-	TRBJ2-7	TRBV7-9	ASSLGNRAYEQY
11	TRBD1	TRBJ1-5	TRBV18	ASSLDRERPQH